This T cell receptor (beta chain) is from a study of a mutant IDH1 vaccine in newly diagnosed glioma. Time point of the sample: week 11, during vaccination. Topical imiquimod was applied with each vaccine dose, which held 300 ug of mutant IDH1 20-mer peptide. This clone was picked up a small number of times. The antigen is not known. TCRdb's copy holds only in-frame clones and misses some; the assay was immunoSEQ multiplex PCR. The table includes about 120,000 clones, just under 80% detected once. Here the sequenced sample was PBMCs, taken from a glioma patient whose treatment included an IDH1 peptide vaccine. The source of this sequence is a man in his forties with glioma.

This CDR3 reads CASSKEGGYGYTF. The CDR3 DNA follows: TGTGCCAGCAGTAAAGAGGGAGGCTATGGCTACACCTTC. The rearrangement uses TRBV6-5 and TRBJ1-2; D ambiguous. This CDR3 comprises 13 residues. CDR1 and CDR2 (germline): MNHEY, SVGAGI. Trimming took 5 bases from V and 4 from J, leaving 11 bases between them.